This T cell receptor beta chain was captured in a study of blood T cells in healthy people across ages. Next came a second PCR, run for about 7 to 12 cycles, which used a sample-barcoded 5' primer along with a J-beta primer mix. TCRdb independently ran MiXCR on the 5' RACE reads; one entry per CDR3 protein. Among under 800,000 distinct CDR3 sequences listed, roughly 45% were seen once. This TCR came from a woman aged 60-75 years in good health. Input material: blood.

The chain's CDR3 is CSARDWASGLADTQYF. For the CDR3, the DNA is TGCAGTGCTAGAGATTGGGCTAGCGGGTTGGCAGATACGCAGTATTTT. The chain couples TRBV20-1 to TRBJ2-3; 8 bases are shared with TRBD2. CDR1 is DFQATT, CDR2 SNEGSKA, per germline (reference sequence). The J segment lost 4 bases and the V segment lost 0 bases, leaving 9 bases of the junction unmatched. CDR3 length: 16 amino acids.